The 23 T cell receptor beta chains in this list originate from one sample, sequenced in a study of cytomegalovirus exposure and HLA in healthy donors (dated by TCRdb to 2015 to 2018). The library was built by means of the immunoSEQ multiplex PCR assay. For the multiplex PCR, a mixture combining 60 forward primers for TCR Vbeta segments and 13 reverse primers for TCR Jbeta segments was used. The immuneACCESS repertoire file appears here via TCRdb, limited to in-frame rearrangements. These files lack a portion of the clones; in checked studies, under half of the deficit traces to unresolved V genes, and the cause of the others is not known. This sample comprises 150,000 to 160,000 clones, approximately 80% of them detected only once. The top ten clonotypes cover under 8.5% of the sample. Material: PBMCs. These receptors all come from a woman aged 45-65 years in good health and CMV-seropositive.

The V call is TRBV6-5, the J call TRBJ1-3; D is uncertain. Germline values: CDR1 MNHEY, CDR2 SVGAGI. The CDR3 covers 14 residues. V lost 5 bases and J 2 bases, leaving 10 bases between the germline ends. CDR3 sequence: CASSANMAGNTIYF. Written as DNA, the CDR3 is TGTGCCAGCAGTGCCAACATGGCTGGAAACACCATATATTTT.

The chain combines TRBV6-1 with TRBJ2-1; D is undetermined. V shed 4 bases and J shed 9 bases, with 7 bases lying between them. The CDR3 has 11 residues. The V gene's germline CDR1 is MNHNS and CDR2 SASEGT. The CDR3 sequence: CASSVTGEQFF. DNA for the CDR3: TGTGCCAGCAGTGTGACTGGTGAGCAGTTCTTC.

V and J are TRBV10-1 and TRBJ2-7; a possible D gene is TRBD1 (5 bases). The CDR3 is 15 residues long. V dropped 6 bases and J dropped 0 bases, with 15 bases sitting between them. Looked up from germline, CDR1 is WNHNN and CDR2 is SYGVQD (reference sequence). The CDR3 region is CASRLGAPSSYEQYF. CDR3 bases: TGCGCCAGCAGGTTAGGGGCACCCAGCTCCTACGAGCAGTACTTC.

This chain connects TRBV6-1 to TRBJ2-7; D possibly corresponds to TRBD1 (5 bases). Trimming cost V 1 base and J 2 bases, with 6 bases left between them. The CDR3 sequence is 13 residues long. In germline, CDR1 is MNHNS, CDR2 SASEGT. CDR3: CASSEGGTYEQYF. CDR3 DNA sequence: TGTGCCAGCAGTGAAGGGGGCACCTACGAGCAGTACTTC.

CDR3 amino acids: CASRTGGHNEQFF. The CDR3 DNA reads as TGTGCCAGCAGGACAGGGGGTCACAATGAGCAGTTCTTC. The V call is TRBV2, the J call TRBJ2-1; 9 bases are a match to TRBD1. J gave up 5 bases and V 6 bases, and 2 bases lay outside the gene matches. This CDR3 is built from 13 residues. From germline, CDR1 is SNHLY and CDR2 FYNNEI.

The rearrangement uses TRBV2 and TRBJ2-7; maybe TRBD1 (6 bases). The CDR3 length is 15 residues. V lost 6 bases, J lost 1 base, and 16 bases lay in between. Germline CDR1 SNHLY, CDR2 FYNNEI. The CDR3 region is CASREMTGRSYEQYF. The CDR3 DNA sequence: TGTGCCAGCAGGGAGATGACAGGTAGATCCTACGAGCAGTACTTC.

The chain joins TRBV5-1 to TRBJ2-2; D is unclear. This CDR3 has 15 residues. V was trimmed by 0 bases and J by 4 bases, leaving 10 bases between them. The V gene's germline CDR1 is SGHRS and CDR2 YFSETQ. CDR3 sequence reads: CASSLVEFSTGELFF. The CDR3 DNA sequence: TGCGCCAGCAGCTTGGTCGAGTTTAGCACCGGGGAGCTGTTTTTT.

DNA of the CDR3: TGTGCCATTCGGACAGGTCCCACCCACGAGCAGTACTTC. Its translation is CAIRTGPTHEQYF. The chain recombines TRBV2 with TRBJ2-7; 7 nucleotides agree with TRBD1. CDR1 SNHLY and CDR2 FYNNEI come from the germline V gene. The CDR3 has 13 residues. The junction had 11 bases not matched to a gene; V was cut back by 10 bases and J by 5 bases.

This chain links TRBV10-2 with TRBJ1-3; no clear D. CDR1 WSHSY and CDR2 SAAADI come from the germline V gene. Trimming took off 2 bases at V and 6 bases at J, with 5 bases between the two ends. This CDR3 is 12 amino acids long. The CDR3, as DNA: TGCGCCAGCAGTGAGGTCCTAAACACCATATATTTT. This gives the protein CASSEVLNTIYF.

The J gene is TRBJ2-2, the V gene TRBV10-2; 7 nucleotides align to TRBD1. With V trimmed by 2 bases and J by 1 base, 4 bases remained unmatched. The CDR3 is 16 amino acids. Germline CDR1 and CDR2: WSHSY and SAAADI. CDR3 bases: TGCGCCAGCAGTGAGCGGACAGGCCTGAACACCGGGGAGCTGTTTTTT. Translating it yields CASSERTGLNTGELFF.

The V call is TRBV4-3, the J call TRBJ2-3; 15 positions match TRBD2. The length of the CDR3 is 15 residues. J gave up 5 bases and V 5 bases, and 2 bases lay outside the gene matches. Germline CDR1 and CDR2: LGHNA and YSLEER. The CDR3, as DNA: TGCGCCAGCAGCTGGGGACTAGCGGGGGGAGATACGCAGTATTTT. It is translated as CASSWGLAGGDTQYF.

This clone showed up just once. The genes are TRBV6-5 and TRBJ2-3; possible D gene TRBD1, 5 bases. Trimming took 0 bases from V and 4 from J, leaving 5 bases between them. The CDR3 contains 13 residues. Germline V gene sequence: CDR1 MNHEY, CDR2 SVGAGI. CDR3 sequence reads: CASSYSTADTQYF. In DNA form, the CDR3 reads TGTGCCAGCAGTTACTCGACAGCAGATACGCAGTATTTT.

This rearrangement joins TRBV11-2 to TRBJ1-5; D is ambiguous. V was cut by 1 base and J by 3 bases, with 10 bases left in between. From germline, CDR1 is SGHAT and CDR2 FQNNGV. The CDR3 length is 15 residues. The DNA for the CDR3 is TGTGCCAGCAGCTTAGGGGCAGCTACCAATCAGCCCCAGCATTTT. It codes for CASSLGAATNQPQHF. Full variable domain (missing parts from reference TRBV11-2 and TRBJ1-5): EAGVAQSPRYKIIEKRQSVAFWCNPISGHATLYWYQQILGQGPKLLIQFQNNGVVDDSQLPKDRFSAERLKGVDSTLKIQPAKLEDSAVYLCASSLGAATNQPQHFGDGTRLSIL.

The genes are TRBV27 and TRBJ2-1, with TRBD2 identical over 9 bases. Germline V CDR1 and CDR2: MNHEY, SMNVEV (reference sequence). The CDR3 runs to 15 residues. Trimming removed 5 bases from V and 4 bases from J; junction bases left unmatched: 6. In DNA, the CDR3 is TGTGCCAGCAGTACGGCGGGGGGGCTGTACAATGAGCAGTTCTTC. This gives the protein CASSTAGGLYNEQFF.

The chain has TRBV5-5 and TRBJ2-7; TRBD1 is a possible D gene (6 bases). Germline CDR1 is SGHKS and CDR2 is YYEKEE (reference sequence). There are 13 residues in the CDR3. Trimming took off 4 bases at V and 5 bases at J, with 13 bases between the two ends. The CDR3 reads CASSRDISHEQYF. DNA for the CDR3: TGTGCCAGCAGCCGGGACATTTCCCACGAGCAGTACTTC. The full variable domain, with the rest looked up from reference TRBV5-5 and TRBJ2-7, is DAGVTQSPTHLIKTRGQQVTLRCSPISGHKSVSWYQQVLGQGPQFIFQYYEKEERGRGNFPDRFSARQFPNYSSELNVNALLLGDSALYLCASSRDISHEQYFGPGTRLTVT.

A remark on this clone: The germline gene is not matched at one end of the junction; a read error may be the cause. The gene calls are TRBV7-2 and TRBJ2-1; TRBD2 agrees at 10 bases. This CDR3 is built from 13 residues. The germline V gene has CDR1 SGHTA and CDR2 FQGNSA. For the CDR3, the DNA is TGTGCCAGCAGCTTAGTCACTAGCGGGGTCTGTGTCTTC. This sequence encodes CASSLVTSGVCVF.

Here the CDR3 reads CASSLGGGTTDTQYF. CDR3 bases: TGTGCCAGCAGCTTAGGGGGCGGAACCACAGATACGCAGTATTTT. The chain employs TRBV7-6 and TRBJ2-3; possibly TRBD1 for D (5 bases). This CDR3 region has 15 residues. Germline-derived CDR1 and CDR2 are SGHVS and FNYEAQ. V was trimmed by 1 base and J by 2 bases, leaving 10 bases between them.

The CDR3 DNA follows: TGCGCCAGCAGCCAAGGACAGGCCGGGGCCAACGTCCTGACTTTC. Translating it yields CASSQGQAGANVLTF. The rearrangement uses TRBV4-3 and TRBJ2-6; the D gene is possibly TRBD1 (6 bases). V gave up 1 base and J gave up 4 bases, with 8 bases separating them. The germline CDR1 and CDR2 sequences are LGHNA and YSLEER. The CDR3 runs 15 residues.

This clone was seen a single time. V and J are TRBV27 and TRBJ1-5; TRBD1 agrees at 12 bases. CDR3 length: 15 amino acids. CDR1 is MNHEY, CDR2 SMNVEV, per germline (reference sequence). The V gene end was trimmed by 6 bases and the J gene end by 3 bases; junction bases not matched to a gene: 3. CDR3: CASRQGQGANQPQHF. The CDR3 region has the DNA TGTGCCAGCAGACAGGGACAGGGGGCCAATCAGCCCCAGCATTTT.

This chain joins TRBV18 and TRBJ2-1; 8 nucleotides line up with TRBD2. The trim removed 5 bases at V and 8 bases at J, leaving 5 bases unmatched. The CDR3 has 13 residues. Germline CDR1 is KGHSH and CDR2 is LQKENI. The CDR3 spells CASSSGGSDEQFF. CDR3 nucleotide sequence: TGTGCCAGCTCAAGCGGGGGTTCGGATGAGCAGTTCTTC. Looking up the rest from reference TRBV18 and TRBJ2-1 gives the full variable domain: NAGVMQNPRHLVRRRGQEARLRCSPMKGHSHVYWYRQLPEEGLKFMVYLQKENIIDESGMPKERFSAEFPKEGPSILRIQQVVRGDSAAYFCASSSGGSDEQFFGPGTRLTVL.

The chain links TRBV5-1 to TRBJ2-2, with D maybe TRBD2 (5 bases). V was trimmed by 4 bases and J by 8 bases, leaving 18 bases between them. The V gene's germline CDR1 is SGHRS and CDR2 YFSETQ. The CDR3 is 15 amino acids. CDR3 in DNA: TGCGCCAGCAGCCCTGACGTCCCGGGGTTGGGGGAGCTGTTTTTT. Protein product: CASSPDVPGLGELFF.

The V call is TRBV2, the J call TRBJ2-2; D remains ambiguous. The CDR3 covers 14 residues. Per germline, CDR1 SNHLY and CDR2 FYNNEI. With 8 bases removed from V and 5 bases from J, the gap between germline ends came to 15 bases. CDR3 coding DNA: TGTGCCAGCGAATCAGGATCAAGAACCGGGGAGCTGTTTTTT. Encoded protein: CASESGSRTGELFF.

The chain uses TRBV4-3 and TRBJ2-4, with D uncertain. This CDR3 has 15 residues. V lost 4 bases and J lost 0, with 10 bases in between. Germline assignment: CDR1 LGHNA and CDR2 YSLEER. For the CDR3, the DNA is TGCGCCAGCAGCCCCCGTCTACTAGCCAAAAACATTCAGTACTTC. The encoded protein is CASSPRLLAKNIQYF.